This T cell receptor beta chain was recorded in a study of identical twins. Whole-study findings and limits: A cross-sectional statistical analysis, not follow-up of the same donors, supported the conclusions. Partly confounded zero-insertion analyses could result from invariant MAIT and iNKT cells.

This clonotype appeared once. What it binds is not known. Using its own MiXCR run on the 5' RACE reads, TCRdb lists one record per CDR3 protein. The data contain approximately 230,000 distinct CDR3 sequences, about 6.7% of them singletons. CDR1 and CDR2 from the germline V gene are SGHVS and FNYEAQ. V gave up 6 bases and J gave up 5 bases; unmatched junction bases: 5. This CDR3 is 14 amino acids long. Separately, the same data were catalogued under a study of T cells expressing NK-cell markers. That source reports: Also leading the CD3+CD56-NKG2C+ fraction in a few donors were these clonotypes.

The V gene is TRBV7-6, the J gene TRBJ1-5, with 9 bases identical to TRBD1. This clonotype was sampled from a woman between 18 and 30 years old in good health. Sequences were obtained from CD8+ T cells sorted from blood. The CDR3: CASSQGQGHQPQHF. For the CDR3, the DNA is TGTGCCAGCAGTCAGGGACAGGGCCATCAGCCCCAGCATTTT.